This T cell receptor beta chain was identified during a study of T cells in localized non-small cell lung cancer. General study results and limits: Uninvolved neighboring lung showed the greatest T cell clonality, exceeding tumor.

Concerning this clone: Its antigen is not identified.

TCRdb keeps only in-frame clones here, not all; method: immunoSEQ multiplex PCR. The sample yields tens of thousands of clones, about four fifths seen once. This TCR came from a male donor older than 55 with stage II squamous cell lung carcinoma. This specimen was peripheral blood, taken before any cancer treatment.

CDR3 amino acids: CASSLGSGLFYEQYF. CDR3 bases: TGTGCCAGCAGCTTAGGAAGTGGACTTTTCTACGAGCAGTACTTC. The chain has TRBV7-8 and TRBJ2-7; D possibly corresponds to TRBD2 (5 bases). The V gene's germline CDR1 is SGHVS and CDR2 FQNEAQ. This CDR3 region has 15 residues. V lost 1 base and J lost 3, with 13 bases in between.